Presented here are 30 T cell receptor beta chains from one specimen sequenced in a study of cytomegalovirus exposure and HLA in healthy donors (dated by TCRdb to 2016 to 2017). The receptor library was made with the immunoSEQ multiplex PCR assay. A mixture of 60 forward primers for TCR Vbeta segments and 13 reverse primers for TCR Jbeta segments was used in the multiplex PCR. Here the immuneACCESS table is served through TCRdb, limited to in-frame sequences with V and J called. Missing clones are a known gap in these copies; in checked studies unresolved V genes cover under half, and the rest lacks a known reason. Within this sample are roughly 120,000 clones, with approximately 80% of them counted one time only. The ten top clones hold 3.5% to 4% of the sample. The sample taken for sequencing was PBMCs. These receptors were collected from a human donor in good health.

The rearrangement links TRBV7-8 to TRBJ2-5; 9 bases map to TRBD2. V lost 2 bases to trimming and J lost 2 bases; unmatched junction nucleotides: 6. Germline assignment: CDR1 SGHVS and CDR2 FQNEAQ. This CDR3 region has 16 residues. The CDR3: CASSLNSGSGQETQYF. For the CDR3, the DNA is TGTGCCAGCAGCTTAAATAGCGGGAGTGGGCAAGAGACCCAGTACTTC.

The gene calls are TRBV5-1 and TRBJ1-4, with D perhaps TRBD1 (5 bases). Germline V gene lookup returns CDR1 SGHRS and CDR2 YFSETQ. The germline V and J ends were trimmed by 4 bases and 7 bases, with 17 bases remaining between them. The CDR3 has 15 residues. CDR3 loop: CASSPEGHPSEKLFF. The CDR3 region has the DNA TGCGCCAGCAGCCCTGAAGGACACCCCAGTGAAAAACTGTTTTTT.

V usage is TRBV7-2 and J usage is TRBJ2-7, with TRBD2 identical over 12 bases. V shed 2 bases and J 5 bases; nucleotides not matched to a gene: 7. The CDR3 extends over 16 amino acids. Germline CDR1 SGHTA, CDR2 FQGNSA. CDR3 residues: CASSLKSLAGGNEQYF. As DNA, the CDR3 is TGTGCCAGCAGCTTAAAAAGCCTAGCGGGAGGGAACGAGCAGTACTTC.

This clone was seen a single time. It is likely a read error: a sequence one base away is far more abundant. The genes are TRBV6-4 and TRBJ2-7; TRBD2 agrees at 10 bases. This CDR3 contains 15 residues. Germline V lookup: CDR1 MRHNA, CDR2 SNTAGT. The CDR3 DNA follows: TGTGCCAGCAGTGCCGGAGCGGGAGGGAACAATGAGCAGCTCTTC. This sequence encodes CASSAGAGGNNEQLF.

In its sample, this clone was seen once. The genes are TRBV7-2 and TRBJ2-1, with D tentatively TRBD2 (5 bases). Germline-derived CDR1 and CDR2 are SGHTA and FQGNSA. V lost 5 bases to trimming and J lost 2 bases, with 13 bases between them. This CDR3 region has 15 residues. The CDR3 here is CASSTSGSPYNEQFF. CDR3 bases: TGTGCCAGCAGCACGTCGGGGAGCCCCTACAATGAGCAGTTCTTC.

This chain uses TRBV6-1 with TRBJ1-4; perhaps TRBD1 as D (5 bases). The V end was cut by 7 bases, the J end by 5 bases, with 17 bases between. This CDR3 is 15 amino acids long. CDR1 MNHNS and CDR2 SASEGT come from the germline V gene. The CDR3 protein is CASTLLRAVNEKLFF. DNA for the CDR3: TGTGCCAGCACCCTTCTCAGGGCAGTCAATGAAAAACTGTTTTTT.

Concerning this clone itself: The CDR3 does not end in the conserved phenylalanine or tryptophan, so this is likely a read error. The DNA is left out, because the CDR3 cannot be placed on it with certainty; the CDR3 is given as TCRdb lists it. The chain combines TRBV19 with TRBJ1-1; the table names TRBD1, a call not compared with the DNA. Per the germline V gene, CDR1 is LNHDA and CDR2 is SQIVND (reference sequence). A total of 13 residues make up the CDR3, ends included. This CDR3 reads CASSPSSGTGKFS.

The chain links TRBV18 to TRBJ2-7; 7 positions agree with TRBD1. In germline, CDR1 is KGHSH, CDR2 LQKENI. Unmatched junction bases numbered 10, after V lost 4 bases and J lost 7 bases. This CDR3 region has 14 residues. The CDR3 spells CASSLFDRDREQYF. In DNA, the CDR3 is TGTGCCAGCTCACTATTTGACAGGGACCGGGAGCAGTACTTC.

The CDR3 DNA reads TGTGCCAGCACTGCCTGGACTAGCGGGAGCTATGAGCAGTTCTTC. It is translated as CASTAWTSGSYEQFF. The chain uses TRBV27 and TRBJ2-1, with 13 bases matching TRBD2. V dropped 7 bases and J dropped 8; count of bases not matched to a gene: 8. Germline loops: CDR1 MNHEY, CDR2 SMNVEV (reference sequence). CDR3 length: 15 amino acids.

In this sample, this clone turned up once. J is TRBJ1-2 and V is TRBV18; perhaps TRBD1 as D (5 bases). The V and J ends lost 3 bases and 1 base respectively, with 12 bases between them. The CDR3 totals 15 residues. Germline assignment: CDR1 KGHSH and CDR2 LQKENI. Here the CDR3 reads CASSPSGGFNYGYTF. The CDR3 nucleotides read TGTGCCAGCTCACCCTCCGGGGGTTTTAACTATGGCTACACCTTC.

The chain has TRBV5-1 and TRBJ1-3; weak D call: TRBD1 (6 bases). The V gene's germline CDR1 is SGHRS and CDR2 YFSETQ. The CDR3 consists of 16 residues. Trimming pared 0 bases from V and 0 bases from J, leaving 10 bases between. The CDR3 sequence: CASSLGDTTSGNTIYF. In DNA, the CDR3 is TGCGCCAGCAGCTTGGGGGACACAACCTCTGGAAACACCATATATTTT. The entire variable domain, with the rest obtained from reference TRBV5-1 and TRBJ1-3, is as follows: KAGVTQTPRYLIKTRGQQVTLSCSPISGHRSVSWYQQTPGQGLQFLFEYFSETQRNKGNFPGRFSGRQFSNSRSEMNVSTLELGDSALYLCASSLGDTTSGNTIYFGEGSWLTVV.

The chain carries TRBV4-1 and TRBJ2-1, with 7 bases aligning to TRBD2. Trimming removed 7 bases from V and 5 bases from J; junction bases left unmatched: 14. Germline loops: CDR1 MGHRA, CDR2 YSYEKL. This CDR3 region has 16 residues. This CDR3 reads CASNPTLAAHDNEQFF. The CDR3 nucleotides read TGCGCCAGCAACCCAACGCTAGCGGCCCACGACAATGAGCAGTTCTTC.

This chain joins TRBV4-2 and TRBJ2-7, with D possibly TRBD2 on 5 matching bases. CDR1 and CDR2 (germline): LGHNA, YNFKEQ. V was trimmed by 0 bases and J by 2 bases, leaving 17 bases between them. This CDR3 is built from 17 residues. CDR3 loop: CASSQEDDQRKPYEQYF. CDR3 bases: TGTGCCAGCAGCCAAGAAGATGATCAGCGGAAGCCCTACGAGCAGTACTTC.

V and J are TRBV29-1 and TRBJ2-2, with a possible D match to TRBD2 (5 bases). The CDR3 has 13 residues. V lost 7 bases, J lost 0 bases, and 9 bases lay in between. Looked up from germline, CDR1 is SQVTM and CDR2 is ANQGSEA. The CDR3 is CSGRLPNTGELFF. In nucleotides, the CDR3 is TGCAGCGGGAGACTACCGAACACCGGGGAGCTGTTTTTT.

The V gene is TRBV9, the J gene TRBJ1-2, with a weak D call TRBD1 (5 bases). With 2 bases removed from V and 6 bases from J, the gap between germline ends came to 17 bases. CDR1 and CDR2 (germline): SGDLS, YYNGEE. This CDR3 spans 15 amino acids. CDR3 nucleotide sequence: TGTGCCAGCAGCGTGGCGGGGCACCCCCGGGATGGCTACACCTTC. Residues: CASSVAGHPRDGYTF.

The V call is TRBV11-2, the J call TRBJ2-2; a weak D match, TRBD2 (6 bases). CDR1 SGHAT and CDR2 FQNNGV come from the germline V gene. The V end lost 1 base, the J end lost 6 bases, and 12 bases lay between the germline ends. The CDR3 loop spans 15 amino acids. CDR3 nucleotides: TGTGCCAGCAGCTTAGCGGGGGTGTCGTCCGGGGAGCTGTTTTTT. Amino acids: CASSLAGVSSGELFF.

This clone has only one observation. CDR3: CASSQGPTGSSYEQYF. The CDR3 DNA follows: TGCGCCAGCAGCCAAGGACCGACAGGGAGCTCCTACGAGCAGTACTTC. The chain has TRBV4-1 and TRBJ2-7, with 7 bases that match TRBD1. The CDR3 totals 16 residues. From germline, CDR1 is MGHRA and CDR2 YSYEKL. V lost 1 base to trimming and J lost 0 bases; unmatched junction nucleotides: 6.

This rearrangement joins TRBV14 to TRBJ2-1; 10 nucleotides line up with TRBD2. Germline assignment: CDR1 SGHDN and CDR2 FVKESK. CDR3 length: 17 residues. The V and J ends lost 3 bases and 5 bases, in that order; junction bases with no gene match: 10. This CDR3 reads CASSHAHLAGVDNEQFF. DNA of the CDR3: TGTGCCAGCAGCCATGCCCATCTAGCGGGAGTTGACAATGAGCAGTTCTTC. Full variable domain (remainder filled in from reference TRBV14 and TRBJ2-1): EAGVTQFPSHSVIEKGQTVTLRCDPISGHDNLYWYRRVMGKEIKFLLHFVKESKQDESGMPNNRFLAERTGGTYSTLKVQPAELEDSGVYFCASSHAHLAGVDNEQFFGPGTRLTVL.

CDR3: CASTKGQGDTDTQYF. In DNA form, the CDR3 reads TGTGCCAGCACCAAGGGACAGGGCGACACAGATACGCAGTATTTT. This chain links TRBV9 with TRBJ2-3; 9 bases fit TRBD1. V was pared by 6 bases and J by 2 bases, with 7 bases of the junction left unmatched. Germline CDR1 reads SGDLS; CDR2 reads YYNGEE. The CDR3 extends over 15 amino acids.

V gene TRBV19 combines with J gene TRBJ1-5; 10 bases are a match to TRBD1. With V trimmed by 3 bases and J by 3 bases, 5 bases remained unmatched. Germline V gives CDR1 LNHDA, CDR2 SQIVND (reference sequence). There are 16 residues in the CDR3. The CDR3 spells CASSIRQGASNQPQHF. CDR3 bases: TGTGCCAGTAGTATTAGACAGGGGGCCTCCAATCAGCCCCAGCATTTT.

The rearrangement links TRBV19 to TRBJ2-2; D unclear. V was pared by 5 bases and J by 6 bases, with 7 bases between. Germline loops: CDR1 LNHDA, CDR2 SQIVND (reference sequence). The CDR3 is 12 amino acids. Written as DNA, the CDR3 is TGTGCCAGTAGTCCTTTAGCCGGGGAGCTGTTTTTT. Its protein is CASSPLAGELFF.

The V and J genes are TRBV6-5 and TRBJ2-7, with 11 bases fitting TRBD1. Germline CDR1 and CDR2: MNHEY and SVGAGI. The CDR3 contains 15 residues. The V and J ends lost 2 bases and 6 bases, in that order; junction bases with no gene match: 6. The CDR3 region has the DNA TGTGCCAGCAGTTACGACCGGACAGGGGGCCTCGAGCAGTACTTC. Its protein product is CASSYDRTGGLEQYF.

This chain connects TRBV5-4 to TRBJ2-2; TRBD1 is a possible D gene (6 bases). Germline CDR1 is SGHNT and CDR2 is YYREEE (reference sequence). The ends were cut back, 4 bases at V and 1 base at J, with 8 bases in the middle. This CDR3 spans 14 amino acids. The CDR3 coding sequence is TGTGCCAGCAGCCTGGACAGGAACACCGGGGAGCTGTTTTTT. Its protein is CASSLDRNTGELFF. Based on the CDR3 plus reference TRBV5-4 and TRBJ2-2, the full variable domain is ETGVTQSPTHLIKTRGQQVTLRCSSQSGHNTVSWYQQALGQGPQFIFQYYREEENGRGNFPPRFSGLQFPNYSSELNVNALELDDSALYLCASSLDRNTGELFFGEGSRLTVL.

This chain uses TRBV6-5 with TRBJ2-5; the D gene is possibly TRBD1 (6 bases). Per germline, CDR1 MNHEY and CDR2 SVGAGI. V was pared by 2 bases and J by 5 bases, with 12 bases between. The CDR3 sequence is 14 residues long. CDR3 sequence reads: CASSYGGGYETQYF. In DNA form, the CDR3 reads TGTGCCAGCAGTTACGGTGGGGGCTACGAGACCCAGTACTTC.

The CDR3 here is CASSSQDRGHGYTF. CDR3 bases: TGTGCCAGCAGCTCCCAAGACAGGGGGCATGGCTACACCTTC. V gene TRBV7-8 combines with J gene TRBJ1-2; 10 bases line up with TRBD1. The J segment lost 6 bases and the V segment lost 4 bases, leaving 5 bases of the junction unmatched. CDR3 length: 14 amino acids. CDR1 and CDR2 (germline): SGHVS, FQNEAQ.

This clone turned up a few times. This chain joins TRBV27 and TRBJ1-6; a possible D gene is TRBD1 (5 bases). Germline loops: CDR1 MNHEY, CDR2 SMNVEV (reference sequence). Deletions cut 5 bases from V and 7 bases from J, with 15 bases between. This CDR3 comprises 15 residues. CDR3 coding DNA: TGTGCCAGCAGTCTCAGGCCGGGGGGGAATTCACCCCTCCACTTT. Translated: CASSLRPGGNSPLHF.

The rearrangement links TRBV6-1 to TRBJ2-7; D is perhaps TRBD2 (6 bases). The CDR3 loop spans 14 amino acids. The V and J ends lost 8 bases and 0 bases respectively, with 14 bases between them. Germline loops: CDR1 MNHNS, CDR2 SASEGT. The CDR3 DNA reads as TGTGCCAGCGGGATCTGGAGGGCCTCCTACGAGCAGTACTTC. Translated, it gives CASGIWRASYEQYF.

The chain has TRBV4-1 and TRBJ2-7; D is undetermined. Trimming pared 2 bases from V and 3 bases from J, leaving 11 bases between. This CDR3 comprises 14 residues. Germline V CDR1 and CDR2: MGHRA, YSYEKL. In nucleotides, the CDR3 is TGCGCCAGCAGCCAAAGTGACTCCTTCTACGAGCAGTACTTC. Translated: CASSQSDSFYEQYF.

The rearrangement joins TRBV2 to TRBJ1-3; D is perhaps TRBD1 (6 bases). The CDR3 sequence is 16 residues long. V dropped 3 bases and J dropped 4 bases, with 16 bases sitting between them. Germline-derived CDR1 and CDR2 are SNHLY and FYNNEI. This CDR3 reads CASSETNRVGGNTIYF. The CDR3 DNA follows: TGTGCCAGCAGTGAGACGAACAGGGTCGGAGGAAACACCATATATTTT.

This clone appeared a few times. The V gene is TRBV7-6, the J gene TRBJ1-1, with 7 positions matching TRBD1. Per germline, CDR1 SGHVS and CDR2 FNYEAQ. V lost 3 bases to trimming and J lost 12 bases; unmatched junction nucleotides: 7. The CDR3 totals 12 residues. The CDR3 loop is CASSLAGQDPFF. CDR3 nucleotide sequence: TGTGCCAGCAGCTTGGCCGGACAGGACCCTTTCTTT.